This TCR beta chain was obtained from a study of blood T cell repertoires in COVID-19. This CDR3 is 19 amino acids long. CDR1 SEHNR and CDR2 FQNEAQ come from the germline V gene (reference sequence). Trimming left V 2 bases short and J 0 bases short, with 19 bases between. Sequencing used immunoSEQ multiplex PCR; TCRdb keeps in-frame clones, though not all of them. The sample gives 200,000 to 250,000 clones, approximately 90% of which show up once; over 3% is in the top ten. This chain links TRBV7-9 with TRBJ1-4; unclear D gene. This clonotype was obtained from a woman between 40 and 50 years old with acute COVID-19. The material sequenced was PBMCs or T cells enriched from blood (not recorded which). The CDR3 sequence: CASSLQRAMGTSTNEKLFF. The DNA of the CDR3 is TGTGCCAGCAGCTTACAGAGGGCGATGGGTACCTCAACTAATGAAAAACTGTTTTTT.